Each of the 27 T cell receptor beta chains below was sequenced from the same sample in a study of blood T cell repertoires in COVID-19. Generated by immunoSEQ multiplex PCR, the TCRdb table keeps only in-frame clones and is missing some. The data contain 62,000 or so clones, approximately 86% of them singletons. The sample taken for sequencing was peripheral blood. These receptor sequences come from a woman in her fifties or sixties with acute or convalescent COVID-19.

The table lists this clone with a few counts. This chain uses TRBV5-1 with TRBJ2-3; 12 bases line up with TRBD2. V lost 3 bases, J lost 8 bases, and 7 bases stayed unmatched. This CDR3 has 15 amino acids. Germline CDR1 SGHRS, CDR2 YFSETQ. CDR3 protein: CASSSLAGGPPTQYF. The CDR3 region has the DNA TGCGCCAGCAGCTCCCTAGCGGGAGGGCCTCCTACGCAGTATTTT.

The rearrangement joins TRBV30 to TRBJ1-2; TRBD1 matches at 9 bases. With V trimmed by 0 bases and J by 6 bases, 8 bases remained unmatched. Looked up from germline, CDR1 is GTSNPN and CDR2 is SVGIG (reference sequence). This CDR3 region has 15 residues. The CDR3 region is CAWSVGTGQWDGYTF. CDR3 nucleotides: TGTGCCTGGAGTGTAGGGACAGGGCAGTGGGATGGCTACACCTTC.

V gene TRBV5-1 combines with J gene TRBJ2-7, with 13 bases fitting TRBD2. Germline V lookup: CDR1 SGHRS, CDR2 YFSETQ. J was trimmed by 2 bases and V by 3 bases; bases with no gene match: 2. This CDR3 has 15 residues. The CDR3 DNA reads TGCGCCAGCAGCTCACTAGCGGGAGGGCCCTACGAGCAGTACTTC. Protein sequence: CASSSLAGGPYEQYF.

The chain recombines TRBV3-1 (or the pseudogene TRBV3-2) with TRBJ2-6, with TRBD2 as a possible D gene (5 bases). Germline CDR1 and CDR2: LGHDT and YNNKEL (reference sequence). Trimming pared 4 bases from V and 0 bases from J, leaving 10 bases between. This CDR3 contains 16 residues. The CDR3 region is CASSLGRASGANVLTF. CDR3 DNA sequence: TGTGCCAGCAGCCTTGGGAGAGCCTCTGGGGCCAACGTCCTGACTTTC.

The chain has TRBV2 and TRBJ2-7; tentatively, D is TRBD2 (5 bases). This CDR3 region has 13 residues. The germline gives CDR1 SNHLY, CDR2 FYNNEI. V dropped 8 bases and J dropped 3 bases, with 14 bases sitting between them. The CDR3 reads CASRPDGLYEQYF. CDR3 bases: TGTGCCAGCCGTCCGGACGGACTCTACGAGCAGTACTTC.

The sample holds a few counts of this clone. The rearrangement uses TRBV5-1 and TRBJ1-1; a weak D match, TRBD1 (6 bases). The V gene's germline CDR1 is SGHRS and CDR2 YFSETQ. V was pared by 4 bases and J by 1 base, with 11 bases between. This CDR3 is 14 amino acids long. CDR3 sequence reads: CASSRGGPNTEAFF. The CDR3 DNA is TGCGCCAGCAGCCGGGGGGGCCCGAACACTGAAGCTTTCTTT.

This clone was counted once. This chain uses TRBV5-1 with TRBJ1-4; 7 bases fit TRBD1. The germline V gene encodes CDR1 SGHRS and CDR2 YFSETQ. After removal of 3 bases from V and 4 bases from J, the junction contained 6 bases not matched to a gene. The CDR3 length is 15 residues. The CDR3 DNA follows: TGCGCCAGCAGCTCGCGACAGGGCTTTAATGAAAAACTGTTTTTT. Translation: CASSSRQGFNEKLFF.

The chain combines TRBV7-8 with TRBJ2-5, with TRBD1 matching 9 bases. The junction had 11 bases not matched to a gene; V was cut back by 8 bases and J by 10 bases. The germline V gene encodes CDR1 SGHVS and CDR2 FQNEAQ. The CDR3 is 13 residues long. The CDR3: CASGRDRAGDQYF. Written as DNA, the CDR3 is TGTGCCAGCGGGAGGGACAGGGCGGGTGACCAGTACTTC.

This clone was observed once. CDR3 protein: CASSQVLAGGSGTSTDTQYF. DNA of the CDR3: TGTGCCAGCAGCCAAGTCCTAGCGGGAGGTTCGGGGACCAGCACAGATACGCAGTATTTT. The chain links TRBV4-2 to TRBJ2-3, with TRBD2 matching over 11 bases. In germline, CDR1 is LGHNA, CDR2 YNFKEQ. The CDR3 spans 20 residues. Germline trimming cut 1 base from V and 0 bases from J; bases unmatched to any gene: 12.

This chain uses TRBV29-1 with TRBJ1-2, with 8 bases fitting TRBD1. The CDR3 length is 15 residues. Per the germline V gene, CDR1 is SQVTM and CDR2 is ANQGSEA. Trimming at V came to 7 bases and at J to 6 bases, leaving 16 bases not matched to a gene. The CDR3 DNA reads as TGCAGCGCAATAACCGGGACAGGAATCCTGAATGGCTACACCTTC. It codes for CSAITGTGILNGYTF.

This chain links TRBV24-1 with TRBJ1-2, with 10 bases aligning to TRBD1. The CDR3 is made up of 16 amino acids. The V segment lost 5 bases and the J segment 7 bases; nucleotides outside the gene matches: 12. Germline-derived CDR1 and CDR2 are KGHDR and SFDVKD. CDR3 sequence: CATSGGQGGTLSGYTF. CDR3 in DNA: TGTGCCACCAGTGGAGGACAGGGGGGAACTCTCTCTGGCTACACCTTC.

This rearrangement joins TRBV11-2 to TRBJ1-1; D is undetermined. Trimming removed 5 bases at V and 2 bases at J, with 15 bases between. Germline CDR1 and CDR2: SGHAT and FQNNGV. The CDR3 runs 15 residues. The CDR3 sequence is CASSQQQSLNTEAFF. The CDR3 nucleotides are TGTGCCAGCAGCCAACAACAGTCCCTTAACACTGAAGCTTTCTTT.

The rearrangement joins TRBV7-2 to TRBJ2-1, with 15 nucleotides matching TRBD2. Germline CDR1 and CDR2: SGHTA and FQGNSA. The CDR3 totals 19 residues. The V and J ends lost 1 base and 5 bases, in that order; junction bases with no gene match: 9. The CDR3: CASSLGTSGRVAGNNEQFF. CDR3 DNA: TGTGCCAGCAGCTTAGGGACTAGCGGGAGGGTGGCAGGGAACAATGAGCAGTTCTTC.

The chain recombines TRBV28 with TRBJ2-7; D may be TRBD2 (5 bases). This CDR3 comprises 14 residues. Germline V CDR1 and CDR2: MDHEN, SYDVKM. The V end lost 5 bases, the J end lost 2 bases, and 13 bases lay between the germline ends. The CDR3 reads CASSIKSGPYEQYF. CDR3 nucleotide sequence: TGTGCCAGCAGTATAAAGAGCGGACCCTACGAGCAGTACTTC.

The chain links TRBV30 to TRBJ1-4; D perhaps matches TRBD1 (5 bases). CDR1 GTSNPN and CDR2 SVGIG come from the germline V gene (reference sequence). Trimming left V 2 bases short and J 8 bases short, with 15 bases between. CDR3 length equals 14 residues. The CDR3 region is CAWSRSGVGEKLFF. CDR3 DNA sequence: TGTGCCTGGAGTCGGTCGGGGGTTGGCGAAAAACTGTTTTTT. Full variable domain (remainder filled in from reference TRBV30 and TRBJ1-4): SQTIHQWPATLVQPVGSPLSLECTVEGTSNPNLYWYRQAAGRGLQLLFYSVGIGQISSEVPQNLSASRPQDRQFILSSKKLLLSDSGFYLCAWSRSGVGEKLFFGSGTQLSVL.

J is TRBJ2-5 and V is TRBV5-4, with 7 bases aligning to TRBD2. The V and J ends lost 6 bases and 2 bases, in that order; junction bases with no gene match: 10. This CDR3 comprises 15 residues. CDR1 is SGHNT and CDR2 is YYREEE in the germline V gene (reference sequence). CDR3 nucleotide sequence: TGTGCCAGCACCTCCGGGGGAGGGGTGCAAGAGACCCAGTACTTC. Translation gives CASTSGGGVQETQYF.

This rearrangement joins TRBV29-1 to TRBJ1-2; possible D gene TRBD1, 5 bases. The CDR3 totals 12 residues. Trimming left V 6 bases short and J 4 bases short, with 12 bases between. Germline V gene lookup returns CDR1 SQVTM and CDR2 ANQGSEA. The CDR3 reads CSVLRATYGYTF. In DNA form, the CDR3 reads TGCAGCGTGCTCAGGGCAACCTATGGCTACACCTTC.

This clone was found once. The chain links TRBV12-3 or TRBV12-4 to TRBJ1-2, with D uncertain. CDR3 size: 12 residues. Between the trimmed V and J ends, which lost 7 bases and 4 bases, there was a span of 10 bases. This CDR3 is CASNGLSYGYTF. The CDR3 region has the DNA TGTGCCAGCAACGGGTTGTCCTATGGCTACACCTTC.

The chain is built from TRBV18 and TRBJ2-1, with D perhaps TRBD2 (6 bases). Germline V gene lookup returns CDR1 KGHSH and CDR2 LQKENI. V lost 5 bases, J lost 10 bases, and 15 bases lay in between. There are 13 residues in the CDR3. The CDR3 coding sequence is TGTGCCAGCTCAGTACAGGAGGGTTTAGAGCAGTTCTTC. Translated, it gives CASSVQEGLEQFF. Looking up the rest from reference TRBV18 and TRBJ2-1 gives the full variable domain: NAGVMQNPRHLVRRRGQEARLRCSPMKGHSHVYWYRQLPEEGLKFMVYLQKENIIDESGMPKERFSAEFPKEGPSILRIQQVVRGDSAAYFCASSVQEGLEQFFGPGTRLTVL.

The chain is built from TRBV25-1 and TRBJ1-1, with 7 bases aligning to TRBD1. The J segment lost 4 bases and the V segment lost 3 bases, leaving 8 bases of the junction unmatched. Germline assignment: CDR1 MGHDK and CDR2 SYGVNS. The CDR3 sequence is 15 residues long. Here the CDR3 reads CASSDRGGTVTEAFF. CDR3 DNA sequence: TGTGCCAGCAGTGACAGAGGGGGCACGGTCACTGAAGCTTTCTTT. Based on the CDR3 plus reference TRBV25-1 and TRBJ1-1, the full variable domain is EADIYQTPRYLVIGTGKKITLECSQTMGHDKMYWYQQDPGMELHLIHYSYGVNSTEKGDLSSESTVSRIRTEHFPLTLESARPSHTSQYLCASSDRGGTVTEAFFGQGTRLTVV.

V is TRBV7-8 and J is TRBJ2-7; a possible D gene is TRBD2 (5 bases). The V end lost 5 bases, the J end lost 2 bases, and 13 bases lay between the germline ends. CDR1 is SGHVS and CDR2 is FQNEAQ in the germline V gene. This CDR3 region has 14 residues. CDR3 DNA sequence: TGTGCCAGCAGCCTAAACGGGGTAGCCTACGAGCAGTACTTC. Translating it yields CASSLNGVAYEQYF.

This clone was picked up a small number of times. V usage is TRBV27 and J usage is TRBJ2-2, with no clear D. This CDR3 contains 16 residues. CDR1 is MNHEY, CDR2 SMNVEV, per germline (reference sequence). With 6 bases removed from V and 0 bases from J, the gap between germline ends came to 14 bases. CDR3 in DNA: TGTGCCAGCAGCCGTCTAGTGAGAACGAACACCGGGGAGCTGTTTTTT. This encodes CASSRLVRTNTGELFF.

The rearrangement links TRBV14 to TRBJ2-7; D unresolved. CDR1 and CDR2 (germline): SGHDN, FVKESK. The CDR3 sequence is 13 residues long. V shed 2 bases and J shed 3 bases, with 8 bases lying between them. CDR3 residues: CASSQSRIYEQYF. The CDR3 nucleotides are TGTGCCAGCAGCCAAAGCAGGATCTACGAGCAGTACTTC. The whole variable domain, filled in from reference TRBV14 and TRBJ2-7, reads EAGVTQFPSHSVIEKGQTVTLRCDPISGHDNLYWYRRVMGKEIKFLLHFVKESKQDESGMPNNRFLAERTGGTYSTLKVQPAELEDSGVYFCASSQSRIYEQYFGPGTRLTVT.

This sequence joins TRBV4-2 and TRBJ1-1; D perhaps matches TRBD1 (5 bases). Germline CDR1 LGHNA, CDR2 YNFKEQ. This CDR3 spans 17 amino acids. V dropped 1 base and J dropped 0 bases, with 15 bases sitting between them. Here the CDR3 DNA reads TGTGCCAGCAGCCAAGGTGGTGTGCGACAGATGAACACTGAAGCTTTCTTT. Translated: CASSQGGVRQMNTEAFF.

This chain joins TRBV12-5 and TRBJ1-3, with 7 positions matching TRBD1. Germline values: CDR1 LGHNT, CDR2 FRNRAP. CDR3 size: 18 residues. Trimming took 1 base from V and 0 from J; bases not matched to a gene: 9. The CDR3 spells CASGLGNRQGRSGNTIYF. DNA for the CDR3: TGTGCTAGTGGTTTGGGAAACCGACAGGGTCGCTCTGGAAACACCATATATTTT.

The table lists this clone with a count of one. The chain employs TRBV4-1 and TRBJ1-1; D possibly corresponds to TRBD1 (5 bases). V was shortened by 4 bases and J by 1 base, with 13 bases between the two germline ends. Germline V gives CDR1 MGHRA, CDR2 YSYEKL. The CDR3 contains 15 residues. The CDR3 DNA is TGCGCCAGCAGCCCCGGGGGGTTTCAGAACACTGAAGCTTTCTTT. It is translated as CASSPGGFQNTEAFF.

V usage is TRBV19 and J usage is TRBJ2-7; 10 bases line up with TRBD1. V trimming: 3 bases; J trimming: 2 bases; junction bases outside the gene matches: 7. The CDR3 is 16 amino acids. Germline V lookup: CDR1 LNHDA, CDR2 SQIVND (reference sequence). The DNA for the CDR3 is TGTGCCAGTAGTATGGCCGGGACAGGGGCCGCCTACGAGCAGTACTTC. Translation: CASSMAGTGAAYEQYF. Full variable domain (rest looked up from reference TRBV19 and TRBJ2-7): DGGITQSPKYLFRKEGQNVTLSCEQNLNHDAMYWYRQDPGQGLRLIYYSQIVNDFQKGDIAEGYSVSREKKESFPLTVTSAQKNPTAFYLCASSMAGTGAAYEQYFGPGTRLTVT.